The 17 T cell receptor beta chains given below trace back to one sample, sequenced in a study of spatial heterogeneity in lung cancer. TCRdb analysed the 5' RACE reads with MiXCR anew, one entry per CDR3 protein. Among fewer than 60,000 distinct CDR3 sequences listed, about 7.4% were seen once. Sample time point: blood at routine non-recurrence follow-up after resection. Unsorted whole RNA of tumor, nontumor lung or frozen PBMC was sequenced. This specimen consisted of PBMCs, obtained at follow-up. These receptors came from a female donor with early-stage non-small cell lung cancer.

This clonotype was seen only a few times. The genes are TRBV30 and TRBJ2-5; TRBD2 might be the D (5 bases). The V end lost 1 base, the J end lost 7 bases, and 7 bases lay between the germline ends. Germline V gives CDR1 GTSNPN, CDR2 SVGIG (reference sequence). The CDR3 spans 11 residues. CDR3 in DNA: TGTGCCTGGAGTGCCCGGGGGACCCAGTACTTC. Translating gives CAWSARGTQYF.

This clonotype was seen a few times. J is TRBJ2-5 and V is TRBV29-1; D is perhaps TRBD2 (5 bases). Trimming took 3 bases from V and 4 from J, leaving 6 bases between them. The CDR3 runs 11 residues. The germline V gene encodes CDR1 SQVTM and CDR2 ANQGSEA. For the CDR3, the DNA is TGCAGCGTTGAGAGCGGAGAGACCCAGTACTTC. Amino acids: CSVESGETQYF.

This clonotype came up many times. The V and J genes are TRBV11-2 and TRBJ1-2; a possible D gene is TRBD1 (5 bases). Trimming removed 7 bases from V and 4 bases from J, with 10 bases in between. Per germline, CDR1 SGHAT and CDR2 FQNNGV. The CDR3 totals 12 residues. The CDR3 DNA reads as TGTGCCAGCACCCCTCAGGGCTATGGCTACACCTTC. Translated, it gives CASTPQGYGYTF.

This clonotype was seen a few times. V gene TRBV27 combines with J gene TRBJ1-1, with D tentatively TRBD1 (6 bases). This CDR3 has 14 residues. The germline V gene has CDR1 MNHEY and CDR2 SMNVEV (reference sequence). V was shortened by 7 bases and J by 3 bases, with 15 bases between the two germline ends. The CDR3 nucleotides read TGTGCCAGCACCCTAAAAGGGGGGTACACTGAAGCTTTCTTT. Its protein product is CASTLKGGYTEAFF.

This clonotype appeared many times. The J gene is TRBJ1-1, the V gene TRBV4-3, with D hard to call. From germline, CDR1 is LGHNA and CDR2 YSLEER. This CDR3 is built from 13 residues. V was trimmed by 0 bases and J by 8 bases, leaving 10 bases between them. CDR3 region: CASSQDPAREAFF. The CDR3 coding sequence is TGCGCCAGCAGCCAAGATCCTGCCAGGGAAGCTTTCTTT.

This clonotype was recorded many times. The chain employs TRBV7-9 and TRBJ1-4; perhaps TRBD1 as D (6 bases). CDR1 is SEHNR and CDR2 is FQNEAQ in the germline V gene (reference sequence). The CDR3 covers 13 residues. V was cut by 5 bases and J by 7 bases, with 11 bases left in between. The CDR3 bases are TGTGCCAGCAGCATCAGGGGCCGTGAAAAACTGTTTTTT. Residues: CASSIRGREKLFF. Complete variable domain (other parts from reference TRBV7-9 and TRBJ1-4): DTGVSQNPRHKITKRGQNVTFRCDPISEHNRLYWYRQTLGQGPEFLTYFQNEAQLEKSRLLSDRFSAERPKGSFSTLEIQRTEQGDSAMYLCASSIRGREKLFFGSGTQLSVL.

The rearrangement joins TRBV14 to TRBJ2-4; D is unclear. V lost 1 base and J 2 bases, leaving 6 bases between the germline ends. Looked up from germline, CDR1 is SGHDN and CDR2 is FVKESK. The CDR3 totals 14 residues. CDR3 DNA sequence: TGTGCCAGCAGCCAAGTACAGTCCAAAAACATTCAGTACTTC. Amino acids: CASSQVQSKNIQYF.

In this sample, this clonotype turned up many times. The chain carries TRBV7-2 and TRBJ2-4; TRBD1 aligns across 7 bases. The germline gives CDR1 SGHTA, CDR2 FQGNSA. V trimming: 4 bases; J trimming: 1 base; junction bases outside the gene matches: 4. This CDR3 region has 15 residues. In nucleotides, the CDR3 is TGTGCCAGCAGCTCCGGACAGGCGGCCAAAAACATTCAGTACTTC. Encoded protein: CASSSGQAAKNIQYF.

This clonotype was counted many times. V and J are TRBV25-1 and TRBJ2-6; TRBD2 is a possible D gene (6 bases). Germline assignment: CDR1 MGHDK and CDR2 SYGVNS. The CDR3 is made up of 19 amino acids. V was shortened by 8 bases and J by 0 bases, with 23 bases between the two germline ends. The CDR3 loop is CASSIRGESLFSGANVLTF. Written as DNA, the CDR3 is TGTGCCAGCTCAATCCGCGGGGAGTCACTATTCTCTGGGGCCAACGTCCTGACTTTC.

This clonotype is classed as medium-sized (0.01 to 0.1%). The V call is TRBV20-1, the J call TRBJ2-1; D is possibly TRBD1 (6 bases). Germline CDR1 reads DFQATT; CDR2 reads SNEGSKA (reference sequence). The V end was cut by 3 bases, the J end by 2 bases, with 14 bases between. This CDR3 contains 15 residues. Here the CDR3 DNA reads TGCAGTGCTAGCAGGGTGGGGGCCACCTACAATGAGCAGTTCTTC. Its protein is CSASRVGATYNEQFF.

This clonotype was seen at least ten times. The chain couples TRBV29-1 to TRBJ2-7; TRBD1 matches 7 bases. V lost 6 bases and J lost 2; bases outside the gene matches: 7. The germline CDR1 and CDR2 sequences are SQVTM and ANQGSEA. This CDR3 comprises 13 residues. The CDR3 DNA sequence: TGCAGCGTCCGAGGGACAGTGGCCTACGAGCAGTACTTC. It codes for CSVRGTVAYEQYF.

This clonotype occurred a few times. Here the CDR3 DNA reads TGTGCCAGCAGCCTGTGGGACTCCAGCTACGAGCAGTACTTC. Residues: CASSLWDSSYEQYF. V is TRBV14 and J is TRBJ2-7; D is possibly TRBD2 (6 bases). The CDR3 is 14 residues long. CDR1 and CDR2 (germline): SGHDN, FVKESK. Trimming pared 4 bases from V and 3 bases from J, leaving 13 bases between.

This clonotype was found a few times. The CDR3 sequence: CASSPTPGGPYEQYF. The DNA for the CDR3 is TGCGCCAGCAGCCCCACGCCGGGGGGCCCATACGAGCAGTACTTC. This chain uses TRBV4-1 with TRBJ2-7; D may be TRBD2 (7 bases). V was clipped by 4 bases and J by 4 bases, with 17 bases between them. The germline CDR1 and CDR2 sequences are MGHRA and YSYEKL. The CDR3 runs to 15 residues.

This clonotype was seen many times. The chain joins TRBV10-3 to TRBJ1-1, with 8 bases aligning to TRBD1. The CDR3 contains 15 residues. The ends lost 7 bases at V and 5 bases at J; junction bases unmatched: 12. The germline V gene has CDR1 ENHRY and CDR2 SYGVKD. The DNA for the CDR3 is TGTGCCATCACCGAAAGCTGGACAGGGAATACTGAAGCTTTCTTT. This gives the protein CAITESWTGNTEAFF.

V is TRBV29-1 and J is TRBJ2-3; possibly TRBD1 or TRBD2 for D (5 bases each). The CDR3 length is 12 residues. In germline, CDR1 is SQVTM, CDR2 ANQGSEA. Trimming cost V 8 bases and J 2 bases, with 11 bases left between them. As DNA, the CDR3 is TGCAGCCTTGGGGGTCACACAGATACGCAGTATTTT. This translates into CSLGGHTDTQYF.

There are a few counts of this clonotype. This rearrangement joins TRBV7-9 to TRBJ2-7; no definite D call. CDR1 and CDR2 (germline): SEHNR, FQNEAQ (reference sequence). V was cut by 5 bases and J by 3 bases, with 8 bases left in between. The CDR3 sequence is 12 residues long. The chain's CDR3 is CASSRADYEQYF. The CDR3 bases are TGTGCCAGCAGCCGGGCTGACTACGAGCAGTACTTC.

This clonotype turned up a few times. CDR3 in amino acids: CSARPLAGGQTQYF. Here the CDR3 DNA reads TGCAGTGCCAGACCACTAGCGGGGGGACAGACCCAGTACTTC. This chain links TRBV20-1 with TRBJ2-5, with 12 bases identical to TRBD2. Germline lookup yields CDR1 DFQATT and CDR2 SNEGSKA (reference sequence). The CDR3 is 14 residues long. The V gene end was trimmed by 6 bases and the J gene end by 6 bases; junction bases not matched to a gene: 8.